The 20 T cell receptor beta chains below all came from one sample that was sequenced in a study of breast tumors, draining lymph nodes, adjacent tissues. TCRdb independently ran MiXCR on the multiplex PCR reads; one entry per CDR3 protein. Of approximately 250,000 distinct CDR3 sequences listed, 34% are singletons. Axillary draining lymph nodes of breast cancer patients supplied the node samples. The sequenced sample consisted of axillary lymph node tissue. Receptor source: a female donor with breast cancer. Some clones in this sample may be carry-over from other donors' samples.

V is TRBV4-1 and J is TRBJ1-2; D is unresolved. The CDR3 has 13 amino acids. Germline loops: CDR1 MGHRA, CDR2 YSYEKL. The germline V and J ends were trimmed by 1 base and 4 bases, with 7 bases remaining between them. In DNA form, the CDR3 reads TGCGCCAGCAGCCAAGCAGCTGCCTATGGCTACACCTTC. The encoded protein is CASSQAAAYGYTF.

This clonotype was detected many times. A much larger clone differs by one base, so this may be a read error. The CDR3 carries no conserved terminal phenylalanine or tryptophan, so it likely arises from a read error. The chain recombines TRBV19 with TRBJ2-5; 14 bases map to TRBD2. The CDR3 loop spans 16 amino acids. The germline gives CDR1 LNHDA, CDR2 SQIVND (reference sequence). The junction had 6 bases not matched to a gene; V was cut back by 5 bases and J by 4 bases. CDR3 sequence (DNA): TGTGCCAGTAGTCTCGGGACTAGCGGGAGAGGAGAGACCCAGTACTCC. It specifies CASSLGTSGRGETQYS.

Many counts were recorded for this clonotype. The chain employs TRBV6-1 and TRBJ2-5; either TRBD1 or TRBD2 may fit D (5 bases each). The CDR3 has 15 residues. V was cut by 3 bases and J by 4 bases, with 15 bases left in between. The germline V gene encodes CDR1 MNHNS and CDR2 SASEGT. The chain's CDR3 is CASSDGQRAGETQYF. The DNA for the CDR3 is TGTGCCAGCAGTGACGGACAAAGGGCGGGAGAGACCCAGTACTTC.

This clonotype was counted ten times or more. The V and J genes are TRBV7-9 and TRBJ2-7, with D unclear. CDR1 is SEHNR, CDR2 FQNEAQ, per germline (reference sequence). V gave up 5 bases and J gave up 2 bases, with 13 bases separating them. The CDR3 totals 14 residues. The DNA of the CDR3 is TGTGCCAGCAGCCCCCCGGGTAGAGCCTACGAGCAGTACTTC. This encodes CASSPPGRAYEQYF.

On this clonotype itself: This may be a read error: a much more frequent sequence differs by one nucleotide. The V gene is TRBV11-2, the J gene TRBJ1-2, with D tentatively TRBD1 (5 bases). Germline lookup yields CDR1 SGHAT and CDR2 FQNNGV. The CDR3 totals 13 residues. V was shortened by 10 bases and J by 5 bases, with 17 bases between the two germline ends. The CDR3 loop reads CANRLGASYGYTF. CDR3 bases: TGTGCCAACAGGCTTGGGGCCTCTTATGGCTACACCTTC.

In this sample, this clonotype turned up many times. The genes are TRBV29-1 and TRBJ2-5; 9 positions agree with TRBD2. Germline CDR1 SQVTM, CDR2 ANQGSEA. The CDR3 runs 15 residues. J lost 2 bases, V lost 1 base, and 5 bases had no gene match. The CDR3 here is CSVEASSGDQETQYF. In DNA form, the CDR3 reads TGCAGCGTTGAAGCGTCTAGCGGGGATCAAGAGACCCAGTACTTC.

This clonotype was seen ten or more times. The rearrangement joins TRBV10-3 to TRBJ1-2; TRBD1 matches at 9 bases. The V and J ends lost 11 bases and 2 bases, in that order; junction bases with no gene match: 6. Germline CDR1 reads ENHRY; CDR2 reads SYGVKD. The CDR3 runs to 13 residues. CDR3 protein: CASTGGENYGYTF. CDR3 coding DNA: TGTGCCTCAACAGGGGGCGAGAACTATGGCTACACCTTC.

V usage is TRBV28 and J usage is TRBJ2-7, with D hard to call. Germline loops: CDR1 MDHEN, CDR2 SYDVKM. Trimming removed 4 bases from V and 2 bases from J, with 18 bases in between. There are 16 residues in the CDR3. In DNA, the CDR3 is TGTGCCAGCAGTTCTACACAGATACCAATTGCCTACGAGCAGTACTTC. Translated, it gives CASSSTQIPIAYEQYF.

This clonotype has only a few counts. This CDR3 reads CASSALPSGQGAYGYTF. The CDR3 DNA reads TGTGCCAGCAGTGCCCTTCCTTCCGGACAGGGGGCGTATGGCTACACCTTC. V is TRBV6-1 and J is TRBJ1-2; 11 bases align to TRBD1. J lost 5 bases, V lost 4 bases, and 12 bases had no gene match. The CDR3 consists of 17 residues. CDR1 and CDR2 from the germline V gene are MNHNS and SASEGT.

In this sample, this clonotype turned up many times. The V and J genes are TRBV6-6 and TRBJ1-6, with a possible D match to TRBD1 (5 bases). Trimming pared 9 bases from V and 9 bases from J, leaving 27 bases between. Germline V lookup: CDR1 MNHNY, CDR2 SVGAGI (reference sequence). The CDR3 is made up of 17 amino acids. The CDR3 here is CASRFTESLSGGSPLHF. CDR3 DNA: TGTGCCAGTCGTTTTACGGAGTCTCTTTCGGGGGGTTCACCCCTCCACTTT.

This clonotype was seen ten or more times. V and J are TRBV5-1 and TRBJ1-4, with a tentative D call TRBD1 (6 bases). Deletions cut 3 bases from V and 3 bases from J, with 9 bases between. The CDR3 consists of 14 residues. Per germline, CDR1 SGHRS and CDR2 YFSETQ. CDR3 loop: CASSYRAPNEKLFF. The CDR3 DNA sequence: TGCGCCAGCAGCTACAGGGCACCTAATGAAAAACTGTTTTTT.

The chain employs TRBV14 and TRBJ2-3, with TRBD1 matching 10 bases. V was pared by 1 base and J by 5 bases, with 6 bases of the junction left unmatched. CDR1 is SGHDN and CDR2 is FVKESK in the germline V gene. This CDR3 spans 16 amino acids. The CDR3 here is CASSQVGTGVVDTQYF. CDR3 DNA: TGTGCCAGCAGCCAAGTAGGGACAGGGGTGGTAGATACGCAGTATTTT.

This clonotype was counted between two and nine times. A much larger clone differs from this one at a single base, so this may be a read error. V gene TRBV9 combines with J gene TRBJ1-6; 9 bases agree with TRBD1. The V gene's germline CDR1 is SGDLS and CDR2 YYNGEE. The CDR3 loop spans 15 amino acids. The CDR3 here is CASSAGDREDSPPHF. For the CDR3, the DNA is TGTGCCAGCAGCGCCGGGGACAGGGAAGATTCACCCCCCCACTTT.

The rearrangement uses TRBV7-9 and TRBJ2-6; 12 positions match TRBD1. CDR1 and CDR2 (germline): SEHNR, FQNEAQ (reference sequence). Unmatched junction bases numbered 4, after V lost 5 bases and J lost 11 bases. The length of the CDR3 is 14 residues. The CDR3 region is CASSRGTGGYVLTF. Here the CDR3 DNA reads TGTGCCAGCAGCCGGGGGACAGGGGGCTACGTCCTGACTTTC.

This clonotype was recorded many times. This sequence joins TRBV7-2 and TRBJ2-7; D tentatively reads TRBD1 or TRBD2 (5 bases each). CDR1 and CDR2 (germline): SGHTA, FQGNSA. The CDR3 spans 16 residues. Trimming cost V 2 bases and J 2 bases, with 16 bases left between them. CDR3 in DNA: TGTGCCAGCAGCTTATACGGCAGGGAGAGGACCTACGAGCAGTACTTC. Translating gives CASSLYGRERTYEQYF.

This clonotype was seen repeatedly, ten times or more. V and J are TRBV9 and TRBJ2-1; a possible D gene is TRBD2 (6 bases). The CDR3 consists of 16 residues. Per the germline V gene, CDR1 is SGDLS and CDR2 is YYNGEE. With 0 bases removed from V and 8 bases from J, the gap between germline ends came to 18 bases. CDR3 coding DNA: TGTGCCAGCAGCGTAGCTAGAGGGGTTAGCGGCGATGAGCAGTTCTTC. Its translation is CASSVARGVSGDEQFF.

The J gene is TRBJ2-7, the V gene TRBV2; 7 nucleotides match TRBD1. Germline V CDR1 and CDR2: SNHLY, FYNNEI. V lost 3 bases and J lost 3; bases outside the gene matches: 11. CDR3 length: 16 residues. The CDR3 is CASSDRRGRGYYEQYF. DNA of the CDR3: TGTGCCAGCAGTGATCGCCGGGGCAGGGGGTACTACGAGCAGTACTTC.

The gene calls are TRBV2 and TRBJ2-3, with 11 bases that match TRBD2. The CDR3 totals 15 residues. The trim removed 5 bases at V and 6 bases at J, leaving 7 bases unmatched. Germline V CDR1 and CDR2: SNHLY, FYNNEI. The CDR3 loop reads CASSPLAGESDTQYF. As DNA, the CDR3 is TGTGCCAGCAGTCCACTAGCGGGAGAATCCGATACGCAGTATTTT.

This chain connects TRBV20-1 to TRBJ1-6; D is undetermined. Trimming took 6 bases from V and 0 from J, leaving 12 bases between them. Germline CDR1 and CDR2: DFQATT and SNEGSKA (reference sequence). CDR3 length equals 15 residues. CDR3 loop: CSAPGLASYNSPLHF. CDR3 sequence (DNA): TGCAGTGCCCCCGGACTAGCCTCCTATAATTCACCCCTCCACTTT.

The V gene is TRBV20-1, the J gene TRBJ1-1; 7 bases fit TRBD1. Germline CDR1 DFQATT, CDR2 SNEGSKA (reference sequence). V gave up 0 bases and J gave up 1 base; unmatched junction bases: 8. This CDR3 is 16 amino acids long. CDR3 in DNA: TGCAGTGCTAGAGATCGCATCGGGACAGCGAACACTGAAGCTTTCTTT. Amino acid sequence: CSARDRIGTANTEAFF.